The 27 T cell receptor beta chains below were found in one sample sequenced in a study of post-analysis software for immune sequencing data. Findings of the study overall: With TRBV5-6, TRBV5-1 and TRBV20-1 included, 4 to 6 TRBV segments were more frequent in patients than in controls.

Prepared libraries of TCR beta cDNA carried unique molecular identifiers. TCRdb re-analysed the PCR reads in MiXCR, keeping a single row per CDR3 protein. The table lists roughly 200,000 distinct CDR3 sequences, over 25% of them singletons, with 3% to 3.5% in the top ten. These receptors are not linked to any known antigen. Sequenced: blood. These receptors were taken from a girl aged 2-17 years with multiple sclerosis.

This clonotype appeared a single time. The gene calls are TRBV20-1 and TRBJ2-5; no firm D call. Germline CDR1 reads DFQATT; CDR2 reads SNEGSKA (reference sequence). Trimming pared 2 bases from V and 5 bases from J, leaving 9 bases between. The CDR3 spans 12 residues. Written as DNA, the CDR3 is TGCAGTGCTAGATCCCACGTGGAGACCCAGTACTTC. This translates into CSARSHVETQYF.

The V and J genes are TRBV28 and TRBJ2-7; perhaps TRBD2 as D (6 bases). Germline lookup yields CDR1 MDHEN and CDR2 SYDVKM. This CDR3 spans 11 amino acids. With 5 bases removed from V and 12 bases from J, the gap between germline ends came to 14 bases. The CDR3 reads CASSDRDSRYF. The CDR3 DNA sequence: TGTGCCAGCAGTGATAGGGACTCCCGGTACTTC.

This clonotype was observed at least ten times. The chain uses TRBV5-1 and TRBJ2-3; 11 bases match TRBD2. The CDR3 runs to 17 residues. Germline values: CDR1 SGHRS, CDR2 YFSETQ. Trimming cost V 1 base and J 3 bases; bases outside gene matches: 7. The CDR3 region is CASSLLELAGGTDTQYF. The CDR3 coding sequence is TGCGCCAGCAGCTTGTTGGAGCTAGCGGGGGGAACAGATACGCAGTATTTT.

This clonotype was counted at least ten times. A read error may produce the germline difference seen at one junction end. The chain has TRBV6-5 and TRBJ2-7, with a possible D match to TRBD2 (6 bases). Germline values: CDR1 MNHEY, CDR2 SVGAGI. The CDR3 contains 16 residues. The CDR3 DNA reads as TGTGCCAGCAATTACAGGTATACCGGGAGCTCCTACGAGCAGTACTTC. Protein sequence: CASNYRYTGSSYEQYF.

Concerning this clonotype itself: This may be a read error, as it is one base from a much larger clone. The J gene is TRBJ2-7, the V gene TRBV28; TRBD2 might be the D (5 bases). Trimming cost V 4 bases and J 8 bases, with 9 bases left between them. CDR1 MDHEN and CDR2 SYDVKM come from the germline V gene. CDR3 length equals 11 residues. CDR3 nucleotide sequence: TGTGCCAGCAGTTGGAAGCGGAAGCAGTACTTC. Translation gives CASSWKRKQYF.

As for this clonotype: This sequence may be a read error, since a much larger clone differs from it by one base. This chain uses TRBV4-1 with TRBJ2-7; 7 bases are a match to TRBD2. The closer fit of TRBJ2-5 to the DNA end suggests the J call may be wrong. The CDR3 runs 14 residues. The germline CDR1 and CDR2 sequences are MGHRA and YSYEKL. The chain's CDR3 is CASSQEEGRGTQYF. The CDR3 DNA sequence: TGCGCCAGCAGCCAAGAAGAGGGGAGGGGGACCCAGTACTTC.

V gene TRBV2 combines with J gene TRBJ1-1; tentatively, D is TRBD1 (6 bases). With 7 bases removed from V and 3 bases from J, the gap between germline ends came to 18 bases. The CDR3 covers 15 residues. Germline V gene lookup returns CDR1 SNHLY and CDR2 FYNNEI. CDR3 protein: CASKSTGLGDTEAFF. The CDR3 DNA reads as TGTGCCAGCAAATCTACAGGGCTCGGAGACACTGAAGCTTTCTTT. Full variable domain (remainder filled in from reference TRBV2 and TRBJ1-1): EPEVTQTPSHQVTQMGQEVILRCVPISNHLYFYWYRQILGQKVEFLVSFYNNEISEKSEIFDDQFSVERPDGSNFTLKIRSTKLEDSAMYFCASKSTGLGDTEAFFGQGTRLTVV.

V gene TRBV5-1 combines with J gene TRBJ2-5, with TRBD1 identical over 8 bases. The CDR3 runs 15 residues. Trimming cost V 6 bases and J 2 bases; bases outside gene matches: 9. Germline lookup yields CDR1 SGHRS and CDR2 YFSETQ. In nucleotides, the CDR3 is TGCGCCAGCACAATTCGGACAGGGCAACAAGAGACCCAGTACTTC. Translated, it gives CASTIRTGQQETQYF.

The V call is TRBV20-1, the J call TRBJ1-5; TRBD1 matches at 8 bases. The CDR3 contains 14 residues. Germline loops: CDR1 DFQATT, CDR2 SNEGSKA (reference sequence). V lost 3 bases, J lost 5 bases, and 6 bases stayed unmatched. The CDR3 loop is CSASHRGGDQPQHF. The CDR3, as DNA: TGCAGTGCTAGCCACAGGGGGGGGGATCAGCCCCAGCATTTT.

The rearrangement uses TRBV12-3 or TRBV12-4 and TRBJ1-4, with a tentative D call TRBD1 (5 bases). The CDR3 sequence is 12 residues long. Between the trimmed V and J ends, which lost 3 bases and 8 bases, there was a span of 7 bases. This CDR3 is CASSLGDEKLFF. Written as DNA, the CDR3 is TGTGCCAGCAGTTTGGGGGACGAAAAACTGTTTTTT.

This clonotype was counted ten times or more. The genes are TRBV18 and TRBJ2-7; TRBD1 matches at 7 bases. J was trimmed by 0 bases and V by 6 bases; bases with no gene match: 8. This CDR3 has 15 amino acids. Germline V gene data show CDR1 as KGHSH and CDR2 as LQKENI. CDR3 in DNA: TGTGCCAGCTCGTCGGGACAGCGAACCTCCTACGAGCAGTACTTC. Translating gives CASSSGQRTSYEQYF.

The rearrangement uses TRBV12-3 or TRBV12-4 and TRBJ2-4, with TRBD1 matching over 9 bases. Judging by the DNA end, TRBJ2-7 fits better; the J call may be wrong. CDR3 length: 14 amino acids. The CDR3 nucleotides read TGTGCCGGCAAATTGGGACAGGGAAATCACGAGCAGTACTTC. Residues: CAGKLGQGNHEQYF.

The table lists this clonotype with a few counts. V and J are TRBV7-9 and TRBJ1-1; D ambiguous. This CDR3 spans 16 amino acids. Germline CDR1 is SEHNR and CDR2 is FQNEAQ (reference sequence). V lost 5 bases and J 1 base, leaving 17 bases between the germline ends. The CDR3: CASSREGTAKNTEAFF. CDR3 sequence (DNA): TGTGCCAGCAGCCGAGAGGGCACAGCGAAGAACACTGAAGCTTTCTTT.

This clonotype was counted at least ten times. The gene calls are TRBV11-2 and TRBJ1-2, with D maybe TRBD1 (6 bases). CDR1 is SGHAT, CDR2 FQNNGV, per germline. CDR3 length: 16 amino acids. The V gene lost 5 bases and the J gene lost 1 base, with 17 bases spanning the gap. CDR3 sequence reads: CASSPTGLIVNYGYTF. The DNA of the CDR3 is TGTGCCAGCAGCCCAACAGGGTTGATCGTTAACTATGGCTACACCTTC.

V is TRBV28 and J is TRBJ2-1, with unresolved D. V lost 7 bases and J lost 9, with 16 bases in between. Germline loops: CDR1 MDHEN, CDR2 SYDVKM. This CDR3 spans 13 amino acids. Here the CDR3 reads CASIAFPLSEQFF. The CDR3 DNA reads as TGTGCCAGCATCGCTTTCCCGCTCAGTGAGCAGTTCTTC.

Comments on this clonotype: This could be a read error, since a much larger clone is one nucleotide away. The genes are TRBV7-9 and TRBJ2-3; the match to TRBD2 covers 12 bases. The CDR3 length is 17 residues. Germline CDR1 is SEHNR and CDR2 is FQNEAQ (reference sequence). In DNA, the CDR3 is TGTGCCAACAGCCCCGCTAGCGGGAGGGCCGGAGCAGATACGCAGTATTTT. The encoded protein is CANSPASGRAGADTQYF.

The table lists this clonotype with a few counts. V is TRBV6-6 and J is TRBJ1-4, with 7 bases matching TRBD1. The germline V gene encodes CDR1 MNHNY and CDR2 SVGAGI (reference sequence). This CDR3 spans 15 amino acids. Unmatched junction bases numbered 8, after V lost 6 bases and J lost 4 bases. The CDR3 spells CASRPTQGSNEKLFF. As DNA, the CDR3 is TGTGCCAGCAGGCCAACACAGGGGAGTAATGAAAAACTGTTTTTT.

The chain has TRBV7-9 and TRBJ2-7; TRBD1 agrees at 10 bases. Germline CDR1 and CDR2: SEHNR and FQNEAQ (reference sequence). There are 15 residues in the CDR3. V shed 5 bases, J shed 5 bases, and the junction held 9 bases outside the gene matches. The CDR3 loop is CASSPGTGVCNEQYF. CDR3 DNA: TGTGCCAGCAGCCCAGGGACAGGGGTTTGCAACGAGCAGTACTTC.

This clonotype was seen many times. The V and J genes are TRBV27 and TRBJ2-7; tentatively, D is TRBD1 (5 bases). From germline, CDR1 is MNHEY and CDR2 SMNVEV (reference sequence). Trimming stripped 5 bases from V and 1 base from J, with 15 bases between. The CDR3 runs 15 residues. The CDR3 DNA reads TGTGCCAGCAGTACGTGGCAGGGCGCATCCTACGAGCAGTACTTC. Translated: CASSTWQGASYEQYF.

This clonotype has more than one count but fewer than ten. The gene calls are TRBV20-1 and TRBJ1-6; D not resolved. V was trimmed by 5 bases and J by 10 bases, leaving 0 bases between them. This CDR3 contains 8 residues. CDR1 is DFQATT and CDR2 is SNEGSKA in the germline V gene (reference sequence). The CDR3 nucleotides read TGCAGTGCTTCACCCCTCCACTTT. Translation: CSASPLHF.

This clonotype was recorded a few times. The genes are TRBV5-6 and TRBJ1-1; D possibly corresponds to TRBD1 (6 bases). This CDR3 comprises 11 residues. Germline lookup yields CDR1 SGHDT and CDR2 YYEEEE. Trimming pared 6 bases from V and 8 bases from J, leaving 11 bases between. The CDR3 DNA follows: TGTGCCAGCACCTTTACAGGGGAAGCTTTCTTT. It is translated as CASTFTGEAFF.

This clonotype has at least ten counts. In DNA form, the CDR3 reads TGTGCCAGCAGCTTGTGGGGGACCTCCTCCTACGAGCAGTACTTC. Residues: CASSLWGTSSYEQYF. The chain has TRBV5-6 and TRBJ2-7; D tentatively reads TRBD1 or TRBD2 (5 bases each). Trimming removed 1 base at V and 0 bases at J, with 11 bases between. Germline V gives CDR1 SGHDT, CDR2 YYEEEE. This CDR3 is 15 amino acids long. Drawing the rest from reference TRBV5-6 and TRBJ2-7, the complete variable domain is DAGVTQSPTHLIKTRGQQVTLRCSPKSGHDTVSWYQQALGQGPQFIFQYYEEEERQRGNFPDRFSGHQFPNYSSELNVNALLLGDSALYLCASSLWGTSSYEQYFGPGTRLTVT.

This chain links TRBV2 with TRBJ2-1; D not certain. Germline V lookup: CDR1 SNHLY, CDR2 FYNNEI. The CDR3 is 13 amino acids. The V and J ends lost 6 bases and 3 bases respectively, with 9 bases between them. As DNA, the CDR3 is TGTGCCAGCAGGACCCCAAACTACAATGAGCAGTTCTTC. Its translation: CASRTPNYNEQFF.

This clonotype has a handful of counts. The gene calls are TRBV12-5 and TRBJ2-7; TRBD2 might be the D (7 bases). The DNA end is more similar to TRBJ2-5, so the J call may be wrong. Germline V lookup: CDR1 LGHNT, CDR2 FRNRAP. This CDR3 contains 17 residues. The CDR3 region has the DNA TGTGCTAGTGGTTTCCAAAACCTCGCGGGGGCCGGAGAGACCCAGTACTTC. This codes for CASGFQNLAGAGETQYF.

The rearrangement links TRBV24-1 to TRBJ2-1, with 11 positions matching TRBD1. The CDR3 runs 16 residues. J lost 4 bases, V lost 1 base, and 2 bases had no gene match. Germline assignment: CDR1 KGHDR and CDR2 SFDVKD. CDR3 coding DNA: TGTGCCACCAGTGATTTCGGGACAGGGGGTTACAATGAGCAGTTCTTC. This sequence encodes CATSDFGTGGYNEQFF.

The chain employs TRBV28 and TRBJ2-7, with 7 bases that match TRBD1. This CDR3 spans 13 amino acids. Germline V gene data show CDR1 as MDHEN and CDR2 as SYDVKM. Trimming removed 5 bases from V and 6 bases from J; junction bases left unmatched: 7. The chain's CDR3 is CASSPGQNSEQYF. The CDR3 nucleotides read TGTGCCAGCAGTCCGGGACAGAACAGCGAGCAGTACTTC.

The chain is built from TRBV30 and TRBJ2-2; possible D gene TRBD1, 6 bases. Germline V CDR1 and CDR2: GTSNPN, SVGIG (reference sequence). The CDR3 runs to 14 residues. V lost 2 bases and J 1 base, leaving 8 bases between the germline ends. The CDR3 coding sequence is TGTGCCTGGAGTTGGACAGAGAACACCGGGGAGCTGTTTTTT. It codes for CAWSWTENTGELFF.